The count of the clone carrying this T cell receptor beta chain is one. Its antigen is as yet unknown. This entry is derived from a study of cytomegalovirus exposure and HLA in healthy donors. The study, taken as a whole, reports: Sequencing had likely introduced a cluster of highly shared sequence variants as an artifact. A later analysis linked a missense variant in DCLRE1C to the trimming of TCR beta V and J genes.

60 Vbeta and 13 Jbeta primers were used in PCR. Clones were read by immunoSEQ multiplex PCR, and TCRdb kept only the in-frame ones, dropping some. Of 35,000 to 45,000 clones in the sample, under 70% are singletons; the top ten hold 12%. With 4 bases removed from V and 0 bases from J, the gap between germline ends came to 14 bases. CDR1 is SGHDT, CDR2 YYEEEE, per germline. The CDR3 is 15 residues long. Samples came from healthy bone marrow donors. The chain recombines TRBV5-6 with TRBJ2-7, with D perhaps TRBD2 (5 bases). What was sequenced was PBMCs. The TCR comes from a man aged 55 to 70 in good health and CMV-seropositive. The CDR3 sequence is CASSLLARSSYEQYF. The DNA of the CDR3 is TGTGCCAGCAGCCTCCTAGCACGGAGCTCCTACGAGCAGTACTTC.